What follows are 14 T cell receptor beta chains derived from one specimen sequenced in a study of T cell responses to AZD1222 COVID-19 vaccine. Sequenced by immunoSEQ multiplex PCR; TCRdb stores in-frame clones only, minus some. The sample yields about 89,000 clones, about 89% seen once. The sample was peripheral blood, taken 28 days after the second AZD1222 dose. These receptors were collected from an adult who received the AZD1222 COVID-19 vaccine.

This clone came up once. The chain couples TRBV21-1 to TRBJ2-7; TRBD2 reflects the table's D call only, with no check against the DNA. TRBV21-1 is recorded as a pseudogene. There are 15 residues in the CDR3. The CDR3 DNA reads TGTGCCAGCAGCGGCCCCCCAGCGGGGAGCTACGAGCAGTACTTC. It is translated as CASSGPPAGSYEQYF.

The CDR3, as DNA: TGTGCCAGCAGTTTATCCACCGGGACAGGGGCGTACTATGGCTACACCTTC. Amino acids: CASSLSTGTGAYYGYTF. The chain employs TRBV27 and TRBJ1-2; 10 bases line up with TRBD1. The ends lost 0 bases at V and 3 bases at J; junction bases unmatched: 7. The CDR3 is 17 residues long. Germline V CDR1 and CDR2: MNHEY, SMNVEV (reference sequence).

The chain couples TRBV2 to TRBJ2-5; TRBD1 matches 8 bases. The germline V gene encodes CDR1 SNHLY and CDR2 FYNNEI. V was pared by 5 bases and J by 2 bases, with 4 bases of the junction left unmatched. The CDR3 length is 14 residues. This CDR3 is CASSRDRMQETQYF. DNA for the CDR3: TGTGCCAGCAGTCGGGACAGGATGCAAGAGACCCAGTACTTC.

V gene TRBV19 combines with J gene TRBJ1-6; the match to TRBD1 covers 8 bases. Germline CDR1 reads LNHDA; CDR2 reads SQIVND (reference sequence). V gave up 3 bases and J gave up 5 bases; unmatched junction bases: 6. The CDR3 covers 16 residues. The DNA for the CDR3 is TGTGCCAGTAGTATGAGGGTGGGACAGGATAATTCACCCCTCCACTTT. It is translated as CASSMRVGQDNSPLHF.

The V gene is TRBV14, the J gene TRBJ2-1; D ambiguous. Germline loops: CDR1 SGHDN, CDR2 FVKESK. The CDR3 runs 13 residues. Trimming took off 4 bases at V and 4 bases at J, with 8 bases between the two ends. This chain's CDR3 is CASSLWSYNEQFF. The CDR3 DNA sequence: TGTGCCAGCAGCCTCTGGAGTTACAATGAGCAGTTCTTC.

The J gene is TRBJ1-5, the V gene TRBV4-1; no firm D call. Deletions cut 1 base from V and 7 bases from J, with 8 bases between. The CDR3 runs 13 residues. Germline CDR1 reads MGHRA; CDR2 reads YSYEKL. CDR3 loop: CASSQGVSQPQHF. CDR3 in DNA: TGCGCCAGCAGCCAAGGTGTGTCCCAGCCCCAGCATTTT.

Here the CDR3 DNA reads TGTGCCAGCATGGGACAGACAAAAGGAAACACCATATATTTT. Its protein is CASMGQTKGNTIYF. V is TRBV2 and J is TRBJ1-3, with 7 bases matching TRBD1. CDR3 length: 14 residues. The trim removed 7 bases at V and 4 bases at J, leaving 7 bases unmatched. CDR1 and CDR2 from the germline V gene are SNHLY and FYNNEI.

The V call is TRBV19, the J call TRBJ1-5; perhaps TRBD1 as D (5 bases). Germline CDR1 reads LNHDA; CDR2 reads SQIVND (reference sequence). Deletions cut 6 bases from V and 9 bases from J, with 15 bases between. The CDR3 is 13 residues long. Here the CDR3 reads CASRWGGRLPQHF. The CDR3 region has the DNA TGTGCCAGTAGATGGGGGGGGAGACTGCCCCAGCATTTT.

The J gene is TRBJ1-4, the V gene TRBV5-1; a possible D gene is TRBD1 (5 bases). This CDR3 comprises 16 residues. Trimming stripped 3 bases from V and 8 bases from J, with 20 bases between. Germline V lookup: CDR1 SGHRS, CDR2 YFSETQ. The CDR3 DNA reads as TGCGCCAGCAGCTCGAGCCGAAATGGGGCACAGGAAAAACTGTTTTTT. The encoded protein is CASSSSRNGAQEKLFF.

V gene TRBV9 combines with J gene TRBJ2-2; 7 bases line up with TRBD1. The CDR3 is 22 amino acids. Germline lookup yields CDR1 SGDLS and CDR2 YYNGEE. V was pared by 0 bases and J by 0 bases, with 20 bases of the junction left unmatched. The chain's CDR3 is CASSVGARGHRQGGPNTGELFF. The CDR3 DNA reads TGTGCCAGCAGCGTAGGGGCGAGGGGCCATCGACAGGGCGGACCGAACACCGGGGAGCTGTTTTTT.

CDR3 protein: CASSRDSFNEKLFF. In DNA, the CDR3 is TGCGCCAGCAGCAGGGACAGCTTTAATGAAAAACTGTTTTTT. This rearrangement joins TRBV5-1 to TRBJ1-4, with 7 bases that match TRBD1. The CDR3 has 14 residues. Germline values: CDR1 SGHRS, CDR2 YFSETQ. V lost 4 bases to trimming and J lost 4 bases; unmatched junction nucleotides: 4.

The chain recombines TRBV5-1 with TRBJ2-3, with unresolved D. Looked up from germline, CDR1 is SGHRS and CDR2 is YFSETQ. Trimming took 0 bases from V and 3 from J, leaving 5 bases between them. The CDR3 runs 13 residues. The CDR3 reads CASSLGATDTQYF. The CDR3 coding sequence is TGCGCCAGCAGCTTGGGAGCGACAGATACGCAGTATTTT.

This chain uses TRBV6-1 with TRBJ1-6; the D is unclear. The CDR3 is made up of 16 amino acids. Germline V gives CDR1 MNHNS, CDR2 SASEGT. V lost 2 bases and J lost 9, with 17 bases in between. This CDR3 reads CASSEFGSSAASPLHF. Written as DNA, the CDR3 is TGTGCCAGCAGTGAATTCGGATCGTCAGCAGCTTCACCCCTCCACTTT.

This clone ranks as medium-sized. The V gene is TRBV7-9, the J gene TRBJ2-7; 10 nucleotides match TRBD1. Trimming removed 2 bases from V and 2 bases from J; junction bases left unmatched: 6. This CDR3 has 16 amino acids. Looked up from germline, CDR1 is SEHNR and CDR2 is FQNEAQ (reference sequence). The CDR3 region is CASSLPSGTGAYEQYF. The CDR3, as DNA: TGTGCCAGCAGCTTACCCTCCGGGACAGGGGCCTACGAGCAGTACTTC. The whole variable domain, remainder taken from reference TRBV7-9 and TRBJ2-7, is DTGVSQNPRHKITKRGQNVTFRCDPISEHNRLYWYRQTLGQGPEFLTYFQNEAQLEKSRLLSDRFSAERPKGSFSTLEIQRTEQGDSAMYLCASSLPSGTGAYEQYFGPGTRLTVT.